This TCR beta chain was sequenced during a study of cytomegalovirus exposure and HLA in healthy donors. This clone appeared a few times. Its antigen is undetermined. The CDR3 sequence is 15 residues long. The V segment lost 0 bases and the J segment 5 bases; nucleotides outside the gene matches: 4. CDR1 and CDR2 (germline): SEHNR, FQNEAQ (reference sequence). Method: immunoSEQ multiplex PCR; TCRdb's copy keeps in-frame clones and lacks some. Here the sample spans about 110,000 clones, around nine tenths being singletons. Study-level points and caveats: There were fewer than 200 TCR beta chains listed as cytomegalovirus-associated. CMV antigen specificity of a few CMV-associated chains was confirmed in vitro.

Input material: PBMCs. This receptor was obtained from a woman under 30 in good health and CMV-seronegative. The chain employs TRBV7-9 and TRBJ2-5; TRBD1 agrees at 9 bases. In DNA, the CDR3 is TGTGCCAGCAGCTTAGCCTACAGGGGGCGCGAGACCCAGTACTTC. Translating it yields CASSLAYRGRETQYF.